Shown below are 15 T cell receptor beta chains from a single sample sequenced in a study of glioma-infiltrating T cells. Using RNA template, CDR3s of TCR alpha and beta were amplified with iRepertoire arm-PCR. MiXCR, run by TCRdb on the multiplex PCR reads, gives a single entry per CDR3 protein. This table has fewer than 500,000 distinct CDR3 sequences, 41% appearing once. Sequenced material: glioma tissue, nonneoplastic brain tissue, or PBMCs (not recorded which). Receptors originate from a human donor with low-grade glioma or glioblastoma, undergoing nonglioma brain surgery, or in good health (not recorded which).

A few counts support this clonotype. This rearrangement joins TRBV6-1 to TRBJ1-5, with 7 positions matching TRBD1. This CDR3 spans 13 amino acids. The V and J ends lost 8 bases and 7 bases, in that order; junction bases with no gene match: 8. Per germline, CDR1 MNHNS and CDR2 SASEGT. CDR3 sequence: CASGTGERQPQHF. The DNA for the CDR3 is TGTGCCAGCGGAACAGGGGAGCGGCAGCCCCAGCATTTT.

This clonotype was seen many times. The chain joins TRBV27 to TRBJ2-2; D ambiguous. The germline CDR1 and CDR2 sequences are MNHEY and SMNVEV (reference sequence). The V gene lost 3 bases and the J gene lost 7 bases, with 6 bases spanning the gap. The CDR3 has 12 amino acids. CDR3 bases: TGTGCCAGCAGTTTGGGCCTCGGGGAGCTGTTTTTT. Translated: CASSLGLGELFF.

This sequence joins TRBV4-1 and TRBJ2-7; 12 nucleotides align to TRBD2. Per the germline V gene, CDR1 is MGHRA and CDR2 is YSYEKL. The CDR3 is 20 residues long. V shed 0 bases and J 3 bases; nucleotides not matched to a gene: 15. CDR3 bases: TGCGCCAGCAGCCAAGAGCCCCGTAGACTAGCGGGAGAGGTTTACTACGAGCAGTACTTC. As protein: CASSQEPRRLAGEVYYEQYF.

V and J are TRBV6-1 and TRBJ2-3, with a tentative D call TRBD2 (6 bases). CDR3 length: 14 residues. V lost 7 bases to trimming and J lost 6 bases, with 17 bases between them. Germline assignment: CDR1 MNHNS and CDR2 SASEGT. The chain's CDR3 is CASNASEEADTQYF. The CDR3, as DNA: TGTGCCAGCAACGCTAGCGAGGAGGCTGATACGCAGTATTTT.

This clonotype has only a few counts. The V gene is TRBV27, the J gene TRBJ2-1, with a weak D call TRBD2 (5 bases). V lost 8 bases, J lost 7 bases, and 12 bases lay in between. CDR3 length: 12 amino acids. The V gene's germline CDR1 is MNHEY and CDR2 SMNVEV (reference sequence). CDR3 sequence reads: CASGSLGNEQFF. The CDR3 DNA is TGTGCCAGCGGGAGTTTGGGGAATGAGCAGTTCTTC.

The J gene is TRBJ2-5, the V gene TRBV7-9; D perhaps matches TRBD1 (6 bases). The CDR3 is 15 amino acids. Trimming took 4 bases from V and 4 from J, leaving 16 bases between them. The germline gives CDR1 SEHNR, CDR2 FQNEAQ (reference sequence). CDR3 loop: CASSSAQGLAETQYF. The CDR3 coding sequence is TGTGCCAGCAGCTCCGCGCAGGGGTTGGCAGAGACCCAGTACTTC. Using reference TRBV7-9 and TRBJ2-5 for the parts outside the CDR3, the full variable domain is DTGVSQNPRHKITKRGQNVTFRCDPISEHNRLYWYRQTLGQGPEFLTYFQNEAQLEKSRLLSDRFSAERPKGSFSTLEIQRTEQGDSAMYLCASSSAQGLAETQYFGPGTRLLVL.

A word on this clonotype: Lacking the conserved final phenylalanine or tryptophan, this CDR3 likely reflects a read error. The chain employs TRBV25-1 and TRBJ2-5; D may correspond to TRBD1 or TRBD2 (5 bases each). There are 14 residues in the CDR3. Germline V CDR1 and CDR2: MGHDK, SYGVNS. CDR3 sequence reads: CASSERDPQETQYS. The CDR3 DNA sequence: TGTGCCAGCAGTGAAAGGGACCCCCAAGAGACACAGTACTCC.

The V call is TRBV25-1, the J call TRBJ2-5; TRBD1 agrees at 7 bases. This CDR3 has 14 residues. CDR1 is MGHDK and CDR2 is SYGVNS in the germline V gene. V dropped 6 bases and J dropped 5; count of bases not matched to a gene: 9. CDR3 sequence reads: CASRDRLTGETQYF. CDR3 bases: TGTGCCAGCAGGGACAGGCTAACCGGGGAGACCCAGTACTTC.

Worth noting for this clonotype: At one end, the junction sequence differs from germline, possibly due to a read error. The rearrangement links TRBV29-1 to TRBJ2-7; D is tentatively TRBD1 or TRBD2 (5 bases each). The CDR3 contains 12 residues. CDR1 is SQVTM, CDR2 ANQGSEA, per germline. In nucleotides, the CDR3 is TGCAGCGTTGTAAGGGGAGCCTACGGGCAGTACTTC. Translated: CSVVRGAYGQYF.

The chain employs TRBV20-1 and TRBJ1-5, with TRBD1 identical over 10 bases. Germline CDR1 is DFQATT and CDR2 is SNEGSKA (reference sequence). Trimming removed 5 bases from V and 3 bases from J; junction bases left unmatched: 13. This CDR3 region has 17 residues. CDR3 nucleotides: TGCAGTGCTGTACGACAGGGGGCGGTTGTTTACAATCAGCCCCAGCATTTT. This gives the protein CSAVRQGAVVYNQPQHF.

The CDR3 loop is CASTGGANYGYTF. The CDR3, as DNA: TGTGCCAGCACGGGCGGAGCTAACTATGGCTACACCTTC. J is TRBJ1-2 and V is TRBV2; no reliable D call. The CDR3 contains 13 residues. With 7 bases removed from V and 0 bases from J, the gap between germline ends came to 9 bases. Germline V gene lookup returns CDR1 SNHLY and CDR2 FYNNEI.

In this sample, this clonotype turned up a few times. The chain couples TRBV19 to TRBJ1-1; 9 bases are shared with TRBD1. This CDR3 has 14 amino acids. CDR1 and CDR2 (germline): LNHDA, SQIVND (reference sequence). V dropped 4 bases and J dropped 3; count of bases not matched to a gene: 3. Here the CDR3 DNA reads TGTGCCAGTAGTAGTTGGACAGGGGACACTGAAGCTTTCTTT. It yields the protein CASSSWTGDTEAFF.

This chain links TRBV5-8 with TRBJ2-4; D not certain. The V end was cut by 6 bases, the J end by 6 bases, with 13 bases between. Germline assignment: CDR1 SGHTS and CDR2 YDEGEE. The CDR3 sequence is 13 residues long. CDR3 region: CASTSTVRNIQYF. The CDR3 DNA reads as TGTGCCAGCACCTCGACCGTCCGAAACATTCAGTACTTC.

The chain combines TRBV29-1 with TRBJ2-7, with TRBD1 as a possible D gene (5 bases). Germline V CDR1 and CDR2: SQVTM, ANQGSEA. Trimming removed 7 bases at V and 2 bases at J, with 18 bases between. This CDR3 has 14 amino acids. The CDR3 DNA reads as TGCAGCGCGACAGTTCAGTTCGGCCCCTACGAGCAGTACTTC. The encoded protein is CSATVQFGPYEQYF.

This clonotype was counted between two and nine times. The V call is TRBV28, the J call TRBJ1-2; 11 bases fit TRBD1. The CDR3 loop spans 17 amino acids. Trimming cost V 7 bases and J 5 bases; bases outside gene matches: 15. Per germline, CDR1 MDHEN and CDR2 SYDVKM. DNA for the CDR3: TGTGCCAGCACCAAAAACGGGGTCGGACAGGGGGCGTATGGCTACACCTTC. This gives the protein CASTKNGVGQGAYGYTF.